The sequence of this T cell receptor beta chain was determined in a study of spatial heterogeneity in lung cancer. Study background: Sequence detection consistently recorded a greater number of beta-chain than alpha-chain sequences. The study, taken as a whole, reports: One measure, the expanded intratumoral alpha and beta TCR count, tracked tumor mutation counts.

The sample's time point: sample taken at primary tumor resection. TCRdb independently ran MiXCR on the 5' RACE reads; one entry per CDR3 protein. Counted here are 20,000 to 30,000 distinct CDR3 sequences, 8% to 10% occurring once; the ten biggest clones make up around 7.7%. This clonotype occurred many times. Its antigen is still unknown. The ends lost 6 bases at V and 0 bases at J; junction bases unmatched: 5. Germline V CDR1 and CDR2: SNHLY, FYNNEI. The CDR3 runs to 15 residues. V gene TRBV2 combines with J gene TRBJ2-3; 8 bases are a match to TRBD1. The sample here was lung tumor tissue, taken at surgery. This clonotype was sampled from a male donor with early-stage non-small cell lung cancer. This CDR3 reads CASRKWDRSTDTQYF. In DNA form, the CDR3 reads TGTGCCAGCAGGAAATGGGACAGGAGCACAGATACGCAGTATTTT.